The rows below give T cell receptor beta chains drawn from one sample of a study of blood T cells in healthy people across ages. TCRdb re-derived calls from the 5' RACE reads in MiXCR, one entry per CDR3 protein. The sample lists approximately 490,000 distinct CDR3 sequences; under 30% were seen once. A further study also used this sample, focusing on T cells of mothers and their children.

Input material: blood. The receptors originated from a boy aged 10-17 years in good health. CDR3s include the opening cysteine and the closing phenylalanine or tryptophan. D genes are given only for firm matches. Size values are once, few and many counts, or a class for expanded clones, and some rows have none.

v_call: TRBV6-5
j_call: TRBJ2-1
clone_size: NA
d_call: TRBD2
cdr3_aa: CASSSLAGVGYNEQFF
cdr3_nt: TGTGCCAGCAGTTCGCTAGCGGGAGTGGGGTACAATGAGCAGTTCTTC

v_call: TRBV24-1
j_call: TRBJ1-2
clone_size: NA
d_call: NA
cdr3_aa: CATSDVAFRNGYTF
cdr3_nt: TGTGCCACCAGTGACGTAGCTTTCAGAAATGGCTACACCTTC

v_call: TRBV29-1
j_call: TRBJ1-1
clone_size: NA
d_call: NA
cdr3_aa: CSVDGPDTEAFF
cdr3_nt: TGCAGCGTTGATGGACCGGACACTGAAGCTTTCTTT

v_call: TRBV5-1
j_call: TRBJ2-5
clone_size: NA
d_call: NA
cdr3_aa: CASSDVMTEGGETQYF
cdr3_nt: TGCGCCAGCAGCGATGTTATGACAGAGGGAGGTGAGACCCAGTACTTC

v_call: TRBV12-3/TRBV12-4
j_call: TRBJ2-5
clone_size: few
d_call: NA
cdr3_aa: CASSLRGGEAAQYF
cdr3_nt: TGTGCCAGCAGTTTACGGGGCGGGGAAGCGGCCCAGTACTTC

v_call: TRBV15
j_call: TRBJ2-7
clone_size: NA
d_call: TRBD2
cdr3_aa: CATSRDSSGASYEQYF
cdr3_nt: TGTGCCACCAGCAGAGATTCTAGCGGGGCCTCCTACGAGCAGTACTTC

v_call: TRBV15
j_call: TRBJ2-5
clone_size: NA
d_call: NA
cdr3_aa: CATSRTPTMGGETQYF
cdr3_nt: TGTGCCACCAGCAGAACACCGACCATGGGGGGAGAGACCCAGTACTTC

v_call: TRBV7-8
j_call: TRBJ1-5
clone_size: few
d_call: NA
cdr3_aa: CASSLDGSYSNQPQHF
cdr3_nt: TGTGCCAGCAGCTTAGACGGGTCCTATAGCAATCAGCCCCAGCATTTT

v_call: TRBV7-2
j_call: TRBJ1-4
clone_size: NA
d_call: NA
cdr3_aa: CASSLDSGATNEKLFF
cdr3_nt: TGTGCCAGCAGCTTAGATTCGGGGGCAACTAATGAAAAACTGTTTTTT

v_call: TRBV6-1
j_call: TRBJ2-1
clone_size: NA
d_call: TRBD2
cdr3_aa: CASTSSGIGNEQFF
cdr3_nt: TGTGCCAGCACATCTAGCGGGATAGGGAATGAGCAGTTCTTC

v_call: TRBV7-3
j_call: TRBJ2-1
clone_size: NA
d_call: TRBD2
cdr3_aa: CASSFSPPGTSGYNEQFF
cdr3_nt: TGTGCCAGCAGCTTTTCCCCCCCCGGGACTAGCGGCTACAATGAGCAGTTCTTC

v_call: TRBV7-3
j_call: TRBJ2-3
clone_size: many
d_call: TRBD2
cdr3_aa: CASSPGLAGGTDTQYF
cdr3_nt: TGTGCCAGCAGCCCGGGACTAGCGGGGGGCACAGATACGCAGTATTTT

v_call: TRBV20-1
j_call: TRBJ1-2
clone_size: NA
d_call: NA
cdr3_aa: CSASPVTF
cdr3_nt: TGCAGTGCCAGTCCGGTTACCTTC

v_call: TRBV27
j_call: TRBJ2-2
clone_size: few
d_call: NA
cdr3_aa: CASSLWKGELFF
cdr3_nt: TGTGCCAGCAGTTTATGGAAGGGGGAGCTGTTTTTT

v_call: TRBV10-3
j_call: TRBJ2-7
clone_size: few
d_call: NA
cdr3_aa: CAISPSGDSYAEQYF
cdr3_nt: TGTGCCATCAGTCCATCGGGGGACAGTTATGCCGAGCAGTACTTC

v_call: TRBV7-9
j_call: TRBJ2-3
clone_size: NA
d_call: NA
cdr3_aa: CASSSQSTSTDTQYF
cdr3_nt: TGTGCCAGCAGCTCCCAATCGACTAGCACAGATACGCAGTATTTT

v_call: TRBV9
j_call: TRBJ1-2
clone_size: few
d_call: TRBD1
cdr3_aa: CASSPQSGDSYGYTF
cdr3_nt: TGTGCCAGCAGCCCCCAGTCAGGGGACAGCTATGGCTACACCTTC

v_call: TRBV13
j_call: TRBJ2-7
clone_size: NA
d_call: TRBD1
cdr3_aa: CASSLPDRARGEQYF
cdr3_nt: TGTGCCAGCAGCTTACCGGACAGGGCTCGGGGCGAGCAGTACTTC